This T cell receptor beta chain was retrieved from a study of yellow fever vaccine responses in identical twins. The study, taken as a whole, reports: On the reported evidence, twins' vaccine T cell responses seemed partly convergent and partly personalized.

TCRdb redid the calling of the RT-PCR reads with MiXCR, one entry per CDR3 protein. The sample consists of 2,000 to 2,500 distinct CDR3 sequences, less than 40% of them appearing once. Note on this clonotype: What it binds is unknown.

Germline CDR1 reads MNHEY; CDR2 reads SVGEGT. The junction had 5 bases not matched to a gene; V was cut back by 4 bases and J by 6 bases. CDR3 length: 15 amino acids. The chain combines TRBV6-2 or TRBV6-3 with TRBJ1-5, with 11 bases identical to TRBD1. The TCR originated in a woman under 30 who received the yellow fever vaccine. Sample: T cells from blood (PBMCs), unsorted or a sorted subset (not recorded which), taken before or after yellow fever vaccination (not recorded which). The CDR3 DNA sequence: TGTGCCAGCAGTTGGGACAGGGGGTCGGGTCAGCCCCAGCATTTT. This translates into CASSWDRGSGQPQHF.